The 29 T cell receptor beta chains below were found in one sample sequenced in a study of shared clonotypes between healthy human individuals. Some clones are missing from TCRdb's copy, which holds only in-frame ones; the method was immunoSEQ multiplex PCR. The table lists 1.6 million or so clones, around 95% of them singletons. The sequenced sample was naive CD4+ T cells sorted from blood. Subset defined: CD45RA+ positively selected. The receptor set was obtained from a man aged 30 to 45 in good health.

J is TRBJ1-2 and V is TRBV9; D perhaps matches TRBD1 (5 bases). Germline loops: CDR1 SGDLS, CDR2 YYNGEE. Deletions cut 2 bases from V and 4 bases from J, with 12 bases between. The CDR3 has 14 amino acids. CDR3 residues: CASSVIGASYGYTF. In DNA, the CDR3 is TGTGCCAGCAGCGTGATAGGGGCCAGCTATGGCTACACCTTC.

The chain combines TRBV11-2 with TRBJ2-2; a weak D match, TRBD1 (6 bases). Per the germline V gene, CDR1 is SGHAT and CDR2 is FQNNGV. V lost 5 bases to trimming and J lost 6 bases, with 16 bases between them. The length of the CDR3 is 15 residues. CDR3 region: CASSQIQGRAGELFF. The CDR3 region has the DNA TGTGCCAGCAGCCAAATTCAGGGGAGAGCCGGGGAGCTGTTTTTT.

This clone was seen once. This rearrangement joins TRBV18 to TRBJ1-3, with 8 nucleotides matching TRBD1. Losses at the gene ends were 5 bases for V and 3 bases for J; bases not matched to a gene: 15. Germline V gene data show CDR1 as KGHSH and CDR2 as LQKENI. The CDR3 is 18 amino acids. CDR3 nucleotides: TGTGCCAGCTCATCATATACCCGCCCTACAGGGGGTGGAAACACCATATATTTT. It specifies CASSSYTRPTGGGNTIYF.

The rearrangement links TRBV28 to TRBJ2-4; D unclear. The CDR3 totals 13 residues. CDR1 is MDHEN, CDR2 SYDVKM, per germline. V was shortened by 5 bases and J by 1 base, with 6 bases between the two germline ends. The CDR3 reads CASSGLAKNIQYF. The CDR3 DNA follows: TGTGCCAGCAGTGGCCTGGCCAAAAACATTCAGTACTTC.

V usage is TRBV19 and J usage is TRBJ1-5, with TRBD1 as a possible D gene (6 bases). CDR1 is LNHDA and CDR2 is SQIVND in the germline V gene (reference sequence). The length of the CDR3 is 14 residues. With 5 bases removed from V and 7 bases from J, the gap between germline ends came to 15 bases. CDR3 sequence: CASSSGGPGQPQHF. CDR3 nucleotide sequence: TGTGCCAGTAGTTCTGGGGGGCCGGGGCAGCCCCAGCATTTT.

The chain recombines TRBV5-1 with TRBJ1-2; the match to TRBD1 covers 7 bases. CDR1 is SGHRS and CDR2 is YFSETQ in the germline V gene. The CDR3 runs to 13 residues. J gave up 8 bases and V 0 bases, and 4 bases lay outside the gene matches. The CDR3 DNA follows: TGCGCCAGCAGCTTGGTGGGACAGACCGGCTACACCTTC. Amino acid sequence: CASSLVGQTGYTF.

This chain uses TRBV5-1 with TRBJ2-3; 7 bases fit TRBD1. The CDR3 is 15 amino acids. CDR1 is SGHRS, CDR2 YFSETQ, per germline. V trimming: 4 bases; J trimming: 3 bases; junction bases outside the gene matches: 8. The CDR3: CASSHPGQKTDTQYF. CDR3 nucleotides: TGCGCCAGCAGCCATCCGGGACAGAAAACAGATACGCAGTATTTT.

This sequence joins TRBV19 and TRBJ2-1; TRBD1 agrees at 7 bases. CDR3 length: 15 residues. Germline CDR1 LNHDA, CDR2 SQIVND (reference sequence). Trimming at V came to 5 bases and at J to 6 bases, leaving 10 bases not matched to a gene. The CDR3 here is CASSYGTVSGNEQFF. The CDR3 nucleotides read TGTGCCAGTAGTTACGGGACAGTATCCGGCAATGAGCAGTTCTTC.

V gene TRBV21-1 combines with J gene TRBJ2-1; the table gives TRBD2 as D, unverified against the DNA. TRBV21-1 is reported as a pseudogene. This CDR3 spans 17 amino acids. CDR3 protein: CASSKAGVAGGWNEQFF. In DNA, the CDR3 is TGTGCCAGCAGCAAGGCGGGGGTAGCCGGTGGCTGGAATGAGCAGTTCTTC.

This clone has only one observation. This chain uses TRBV5-1 with TRBJ1-1, with D possibly matching TRBD1 (5 bases). Germline loops: CDR1 SGHRS, CDR2 YFSETQ. The ends were cut back, 0 bases at V and 2 bases at J, with 17 bases in the middle. The CDR3 loop spans 17 amino acids. The CDR3 protein is CASSLDNSAGLNTEAFF. The CDR3 DNA reads TGCGCCAGCAGCTTGGATAACTCGGCGGGGCTAAACACTGAAGCTTTCTTT.

V and J are TRBV5-4 and TRBJ2-3, with D uncertain. Trimming left V 4 bases short and J 5 bases short, with 17 bases between. The CDR3 contains 15 residues. Germline-derived CDR1 and CDR2 are SGHNT and YYREEE (reference sequence). DNA of the CDR3: TGTGCCAGCAGCGGAGACGCAGCTTTTGGAGATACGCAGTATTTT. It translates to CASSGDAAFGDTQYF.

The chain has TRBV2 and TRBJ2-1, with 13 bases aligning to TRBD2. The CDR3 runs to 15 residues. The trim removed 6 bases at V and 9 bases at J, leaving 8 bases unmatched. Per the germline V gene, CDR1 is SNHLY and CDR2 is FYNNEI. The CDR3, as DNA: TGTGCCAGCAGGGCCGGGACTAGCGGGATTGGTGAGCAGTTCTTC. Its protein product is CASRAGTSGIGEQFF.

About this clone: At one end the junction does not follow the germline gene, possibly because of a read error. The V gene is TRBV28, the J gene TRBJ2-3; 8 bases are shared with TRBD2. The CDR3 has 15 amino acids. In germline, CDR1 is MDHEN, CDR2 SYDVKM. The CDR3 DNA reads as TGTGCCAGCAGTTTACCGGCGGGAGGCACGGATACGCAGTATTTT. Protein sequence: CASSLPAGGTDTQYF.

This rearrangement joins TRBV29-1 to TRBJ1-3, with D unresolved. Germline CDR1 is SQVTM and CDR2 is ANQGSEA. The CDR3 has 12 amino acids. Trimming stripped 4 bases from V and 6 bases from J, with 10 bases between. The CDR3 spells CSVVKGENTIYF. The CDR3 DNA follows: TGCAGCGTTGTTAAAGGAGAAAACACCATATATTTT.

This chain uses TRBV7-8 with TRBJ1-3; D perhaps matches TRBD1 (5 bases). Germline V lookup: CDR1 SGHVS, CDR2 FQNEAQ. The ends were cut back, 5 bases at V and 0 bases at J, with 23 bases in the middle. The CDR3 runs to 19 residues. The CDR3 sequence is CASSPGTHTSTLSGNTIYF. As DNA, the CDR3 is TGTGCCAGCAGCCCCGGGACCCATACTTCGACCCTCTCTGGAAACACCATATATTTT.

The rearrangement uses TRBV29-1 and TRBJ2-1; D not certain. In germline, CDR1 is SQVTM, CDR2 ANQGSEA. Trimming stripped 4 bases from V and 6 bases from J, with 16 bases between. The CDR3 runs to 14 residues. CDR3 amino acids: CSVGILVRINEQFF. The CDR3 DNA sequence: TGCAGCGTTGGAATCCTAGTGCGGATCAATGAGCAGTTCTTC.

This sequence joins TRBV5-1 and TRBJ2-1; 12 nucleotides match TRBD2. This CDR3 has 14 residues. Looked up from germline, CDR1 is SGHRS and CDR2 is YFSETQ. With 4 bases clipped from V and 9 bases from J, the junction kept 5 bases outside the gene matches. Written as DNA, the CDR3 is TGCGCCAGCAGCCCTAGCGGGAGGGCCTTTGAGCAGTTCTTC. It is translated as CASSPSGRAFEQFF.

The chain joins TRBV5-5 to TRBJ2-1; D not resolved. The V end was cut by 4 bases, the J end by 2 bases, with 13 bases between. The CDR3 spans 15 residues. CDR1 SGHKS and CDR2 YYEKEE come from the germline V gene (reference sequence). This CDR3 is CASSPANLAYNEQFF. The CDR3 region has the DNA TGTGCCAGCAGCCCGGCAAACCTAGCCTACAATGAGCAGTTCTTC.

In regard to this clone: The identical CDR3 is also encoded by other nucleotide sequences in the sample. This chain links TRBV28 with TRBJ1-5; possibly TRBD1 for D (6 bases). Germline assignment: CDR1 MDHEN and CDR2 SYDVKM. This CDR3 has 15 residues. Trimming took 6 bases from V and 1 from J, leaving 13 bases between them. This CDR3 is CASSLGGISNQPQHF. CDR3 in DNA: TGTGCCAGCAGCCTAGGGGGAATAAGCAATCAGCCCCAGCATTTT.

The chain carries TRBV9 and TRBJ2-4; D could derive from TRBD1 or TRBD2 (5 bases each). The CDR3 runs 16 residues. V lost 3 bases, J lost 1 base, and 14 bases lay in between. Germline V gene data show CDR1 as SGDLS and CDR2 as YYNGEE. The CDR3 region has the DNA TGTGCCAGCAGCGCTCTCGGGACCTTGGCCAAAAACATTCAGTACTTC. This sequence encodes CASSALGTLAKNIQYF.

The chain joins TRBV27 to TRBJ2-2; no reliable D call. The V and J ends lost 6 bases and 1 base respectively, with 6 bases between them. The germline gives CDR1 MNHEY, CDR2 SMNVEV (reference sequence). CDR3 length equals 13 residues. The CDR3 DNA reads TGTGCCAGCAGGGCAGGGAACACCGGGGAGCTGTTTTTT. Protein sequence: CASRAGNTGELFF.

This chain uses TRBV5-6 with TRBJ2-2; D not resolved. Trimming stripped 0 bases from V and 8 bases from J, with 5 bases between. Germline V CDR1 and CDR2: SGHDT, YYEEEE. CDR3 size: 12 residues. In DNA form, the CDR3 reads TGTGCCAGCAGCTTGGCGTTAGGGGAGCTGTTTTTT. It yields the protein CASSLALGELFF.

V and J are TRBV18 and TRBJ2-7; D remains ambiguous. Trimming shortened V by 1 base and J by 3 bases, and 7 bases separated the two germline ends. Germline values: CDR1 KGHSH, CDR2 LQKENI. This CDR3 is built from 13 residues. In DNA form, the CDR3 reads TGTGCCAGCTCACCACGGATAGACTACGAGCAGTACTTC. Translated: CASSPRIDYEQYF.

V is TRBV28 and J is TRBJ2-7; TRBD1 might be the D (6 bases). CDR3 length: 15 residues. Germline CDR1 is MDHEN and CDR2 is SYDVKM. V dropped 10 bases and J dropped 4 bases, with 23 bases sitting between them. The CDR3 spells CATVRWGPEGYEQYF. In DNA, the CDR3 is TGTGCCACCGTTCGTTGGGGGCCCGAAGGGTACGAGCAGTACTTC.

The CDR3 reads CASSFLDRGTDTQYF. As DNA, the CDR3 is TGTGCCAGCAGTTTTCTGGACAGAGGCACAGATACGCAGTATTTT. V is TRBV27 and J is TRBJ2-3; possible D gene TRBD1, 6 bases. CDR1 is MNHEY, CDR2 SMNVEV, per germline (reference sequence). V lost 3 bases, J lost 1 base, and 11 bases lay in between. This CDR3 spans 15 amino acids.

This chain connects TRBV19 to TRBJ2-3, with unresolved D. CDR1 is LNHDA, CDR2 SQIVND, per germline (reference sequence). V lost 6 bases, J lost 2 bases, and 12 bases lay in between. The CDR3 has 14 residues. The CDR3 DNA sequence: TGTGCCAGTAGCCTGGCGGCCCACACAGATACGCAGTATTTT. Protein product: CASSLAAHTDTQYF.

This chain connects TRBV18 to TRBJ1-4, with TRBD1 as a possible D gene (5 bases). The CDR3 is 17 residues long. Looked up from germline, CDR1 is KGHSH and CDR2 is LQKENI. V gave up 2 bases and J gave up 0 bases, with 13 bases separating them. The CDR3 loop reads CASSPLSGAATNEKLFF. The CDR3 DNA follows: TGTGCCAGCTCACCATTGTCCGGGGCCGCAACTAATGAAAAACTGTTTTTT. Using reference TRBV18 and TRBJ1-4 for the parts outside the CDR3, the full variable domain is NAGVMQNPRHLVRRRGQEARLRCSPMKGHSHVYWYRQLPEEGLKFMVYLQKENIIDESGMPKERFSAEFPKEGPSILRIQQVVRGDSAAYFCASSPLSGAATNEKLFFGSGTQLSVL.

This clone was seen once. J is TRBJ1-4 and V is TRBV5-1, with 11 positions matching TRBD1. After removal of 1 base from V and 8 bases from J, the junction contained 10 bases not matched to a gene. The CDR3 is 17 residues long. Germline CDR1 is SGHRS and CDR2 is YFSETQ. CDR3 amino acids: CASSLYLRTGGEEKLFF. CDR3 coding DNA: TGCGCCAGCAGCTTGTACCTTCGGACAGGGGGCGAAGAAAAACTGTTTTTT.

This clone was seen only once. V gene TRBV28 combines with J gene TRBJ1-2, with a tentative D call TRBD1 (6 bases). Germline values: CDR1 MDHEN, CDR2 SYDVKM. V was cut by 5 bases and J by 6 bases, with 10 bases left in between. The CDR3 covers 12 residues. CDR3 sequence reads: CASSGNRDGYTF. CDR3 sequence (DNA): TGTGCCAGCAGTGGTAACAGGGATGGCTACACCTTC.